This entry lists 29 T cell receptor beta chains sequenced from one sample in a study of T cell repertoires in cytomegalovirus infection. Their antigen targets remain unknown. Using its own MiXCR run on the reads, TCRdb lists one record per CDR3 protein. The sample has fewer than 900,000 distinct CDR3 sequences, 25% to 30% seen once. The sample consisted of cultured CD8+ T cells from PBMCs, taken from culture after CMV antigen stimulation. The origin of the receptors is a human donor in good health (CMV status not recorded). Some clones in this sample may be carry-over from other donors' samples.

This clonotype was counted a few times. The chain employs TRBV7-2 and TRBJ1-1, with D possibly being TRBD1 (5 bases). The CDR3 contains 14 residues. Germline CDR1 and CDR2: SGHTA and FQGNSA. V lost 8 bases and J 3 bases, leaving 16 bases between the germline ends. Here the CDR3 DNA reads TGTGCCAGCCCACCTGGGGGGGATGACACTGAAGCTTTCTTT. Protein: CASPPGGDDTEAFF.

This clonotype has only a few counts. The CDR3 loop is CASSGKVGTSNQPQHF. The CDR3 DNA reads TGTGCCAGCAGCGGAAAAGTGGGGACTAGCAATCAGCCCCAGCATTTT. The gene calls are TRBV7-8 and TRBJ1-5; D is perhaps TRBD1 (5 bases). This CDR3 is 16 amino acids long. Looked up from germline, CDR1 is SGHVS and CDR2 is FQNEAQ. The germline V and J ends were trimmed by 5 bases and 0 bases, with 14 bases remaining between them.

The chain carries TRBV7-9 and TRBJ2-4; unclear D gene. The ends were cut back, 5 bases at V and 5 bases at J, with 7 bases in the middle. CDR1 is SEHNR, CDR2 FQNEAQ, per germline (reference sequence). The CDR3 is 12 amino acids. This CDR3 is CASSTMENIQYF. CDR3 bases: TGTGCCAGCAGCACAATGGAAAACATTCAGTACTTC.

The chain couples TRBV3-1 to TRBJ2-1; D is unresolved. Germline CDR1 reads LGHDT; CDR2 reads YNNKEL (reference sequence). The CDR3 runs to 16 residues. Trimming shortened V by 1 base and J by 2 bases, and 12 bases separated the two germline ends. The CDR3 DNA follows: TGTGCCAGCAGCCAAGCACCCGGGTCCCCCTACAATGAGCAGTTCTTC. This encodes CASSQAPGSPYNEQFF.

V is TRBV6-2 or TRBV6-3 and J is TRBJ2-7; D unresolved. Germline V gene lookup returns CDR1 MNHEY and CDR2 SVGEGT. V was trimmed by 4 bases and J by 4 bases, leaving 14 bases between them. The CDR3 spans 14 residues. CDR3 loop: CASSFGTLLYEQYV. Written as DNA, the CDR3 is TGTGCCAGCAGTTTCGGCACCCTTTTATACGAGCAGTACGTC.

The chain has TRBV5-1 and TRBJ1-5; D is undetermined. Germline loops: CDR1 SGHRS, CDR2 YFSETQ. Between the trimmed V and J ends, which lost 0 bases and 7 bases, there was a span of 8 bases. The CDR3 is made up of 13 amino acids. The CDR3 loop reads CASSLDMGQPQHF. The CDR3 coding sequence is TGCGCCAGCAGCTTGGACATGGGACAGCCCCAGCATTTT.

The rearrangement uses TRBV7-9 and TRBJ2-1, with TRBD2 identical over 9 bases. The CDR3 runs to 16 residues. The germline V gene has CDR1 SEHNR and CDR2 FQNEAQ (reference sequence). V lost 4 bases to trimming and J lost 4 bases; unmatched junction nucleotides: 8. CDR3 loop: CASSYMTSGPYNEQFF. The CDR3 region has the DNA TGTGCCAGCAGCTATATGACTAGCGGACCGTACAATGAGCAGTTCTTC.

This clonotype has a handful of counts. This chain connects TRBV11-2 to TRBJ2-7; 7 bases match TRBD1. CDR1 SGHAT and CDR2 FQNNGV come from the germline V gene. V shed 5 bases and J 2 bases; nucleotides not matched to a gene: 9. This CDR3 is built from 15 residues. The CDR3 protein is CASSPFPGQPYEQYF. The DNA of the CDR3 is TGTGCCAGCAGCCCCTTTCCGGGACAGCCCTACGAGCAGTACTTC.

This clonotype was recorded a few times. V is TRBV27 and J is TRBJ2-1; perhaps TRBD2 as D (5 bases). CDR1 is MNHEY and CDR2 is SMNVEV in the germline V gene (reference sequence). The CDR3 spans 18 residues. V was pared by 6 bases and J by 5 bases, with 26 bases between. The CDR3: CASSPNQMVADFDNEQFF. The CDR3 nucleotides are TGTGCCAGCAGCCCTAATCAGATGGTGGCGGACTTTGACAATGAGCAGTTCTTC.

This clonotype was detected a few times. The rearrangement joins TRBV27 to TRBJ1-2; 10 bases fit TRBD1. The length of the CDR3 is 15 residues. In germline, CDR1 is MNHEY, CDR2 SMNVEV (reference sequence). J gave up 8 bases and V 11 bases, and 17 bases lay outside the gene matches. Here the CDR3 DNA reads TGTGCCGTCGCCAGGGGACAGGGGAATGTGAACGGCTACACCTTC. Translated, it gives CAVARGQGNVNGYTF.

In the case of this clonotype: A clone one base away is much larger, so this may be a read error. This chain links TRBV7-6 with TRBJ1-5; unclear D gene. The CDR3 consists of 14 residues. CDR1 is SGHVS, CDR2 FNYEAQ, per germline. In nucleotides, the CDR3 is TGTCCCAGCAGCTTAGGCGGCAGAACGGCCGGCCAGCATTTT. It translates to CPSSLGGRTAGQHF.

The CDR3 DNA is TGTGCCAGCAGCTCCCAAGGGGGGCTTAATAATTCACCCCTCCACTTT. Translating it yields CASSSQGGLNNSPLHF. The rearrangement links TRBV7-8 to TRBJ1-6; D may be TRBD1 (6 bases). Trimming stripped 4 bases from V and 5 bases from J, with 15 bases between. This CDR3 spans 16 amino acids. Germline values: CDR1 SGHVS, CDR2 FQNEAQ.

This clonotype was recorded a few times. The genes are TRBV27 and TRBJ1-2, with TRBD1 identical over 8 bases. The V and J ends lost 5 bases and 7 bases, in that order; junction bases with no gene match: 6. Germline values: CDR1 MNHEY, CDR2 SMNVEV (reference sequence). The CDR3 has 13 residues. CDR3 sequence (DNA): TGTGCCAGCAGTGACGGACAGGGCCTTGGCTACACCTTC. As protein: CASSDGQGLGYTF.

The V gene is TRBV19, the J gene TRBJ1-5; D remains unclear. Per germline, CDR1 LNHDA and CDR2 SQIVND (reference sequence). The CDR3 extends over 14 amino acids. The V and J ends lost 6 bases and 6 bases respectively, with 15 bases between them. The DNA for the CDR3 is TGTGCCAGTAGACCCCCCGCCGTAAGTCAGCCCCAGCATTTT. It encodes CASRPPAVSQPQHF.

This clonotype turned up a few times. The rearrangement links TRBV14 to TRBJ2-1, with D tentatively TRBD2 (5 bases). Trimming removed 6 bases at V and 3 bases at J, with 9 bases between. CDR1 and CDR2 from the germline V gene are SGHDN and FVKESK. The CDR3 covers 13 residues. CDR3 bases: TGTGCCAGCAGGGGTACTAGCTACAATGAGCAGTTCTTC. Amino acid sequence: CASRGTSYNEQFF.

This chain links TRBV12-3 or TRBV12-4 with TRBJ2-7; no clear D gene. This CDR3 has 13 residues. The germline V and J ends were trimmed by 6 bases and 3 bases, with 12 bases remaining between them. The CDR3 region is CASRPERDYEQYF. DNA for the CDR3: TGTGCCAGCAGACCCGAAAGGGACTACGAGCAGTACTTC.

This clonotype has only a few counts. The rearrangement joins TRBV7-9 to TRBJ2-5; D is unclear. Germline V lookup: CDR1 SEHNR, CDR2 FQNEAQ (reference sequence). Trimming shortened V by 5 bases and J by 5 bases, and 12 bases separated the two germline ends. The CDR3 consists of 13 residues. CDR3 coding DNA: TGTGCCAGCAGCCCACCCCAGGCGGAGACCCAGTACTTC. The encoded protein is CASSPPQAETQYF.

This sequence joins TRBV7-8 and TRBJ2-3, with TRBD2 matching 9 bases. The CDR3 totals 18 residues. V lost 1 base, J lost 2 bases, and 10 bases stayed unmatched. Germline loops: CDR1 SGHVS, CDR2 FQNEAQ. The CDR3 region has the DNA TGTGCCAGCAGCTTAGTTCTAGCGGGGTTAACTAACACAGATACGCAGTATTTT. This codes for CASSLVLAGLTNTDTQYF.

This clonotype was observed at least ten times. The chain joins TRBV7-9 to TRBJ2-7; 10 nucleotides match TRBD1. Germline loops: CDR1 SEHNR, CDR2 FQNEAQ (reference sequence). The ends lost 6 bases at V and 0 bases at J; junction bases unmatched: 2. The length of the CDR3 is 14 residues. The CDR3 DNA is TGTGCCAGCAGGGGACAGGGGCCCTCCTACGAGCAGTACTTC. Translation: CASRGQGPSYEQYF.

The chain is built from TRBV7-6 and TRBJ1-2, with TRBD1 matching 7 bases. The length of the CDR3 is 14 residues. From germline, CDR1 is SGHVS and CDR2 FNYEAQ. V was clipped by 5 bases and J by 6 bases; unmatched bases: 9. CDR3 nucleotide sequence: TGTGCCAGCAGCCCGACAGGGAGTTTAGATGGCTACACCTTC. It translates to CASSPTGSLDGYTF.

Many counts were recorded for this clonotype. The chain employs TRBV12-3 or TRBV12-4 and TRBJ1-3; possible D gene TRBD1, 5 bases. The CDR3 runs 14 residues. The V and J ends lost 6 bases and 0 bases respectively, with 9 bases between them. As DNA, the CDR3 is TGTGCCAGCAGGTCCGGGGCCTCTGGAAACACCATATATTTT. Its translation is CASRSGASGNTIYF.

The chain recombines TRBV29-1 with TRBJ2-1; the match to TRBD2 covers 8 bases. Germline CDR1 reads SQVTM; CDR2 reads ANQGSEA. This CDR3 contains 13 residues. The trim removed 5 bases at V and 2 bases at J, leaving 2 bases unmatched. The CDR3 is CSVFGGAYNEQFF. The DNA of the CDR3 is TGCAGCGTTTTCGGGGGGGCCTACAATGAGCAGTTCTTC.

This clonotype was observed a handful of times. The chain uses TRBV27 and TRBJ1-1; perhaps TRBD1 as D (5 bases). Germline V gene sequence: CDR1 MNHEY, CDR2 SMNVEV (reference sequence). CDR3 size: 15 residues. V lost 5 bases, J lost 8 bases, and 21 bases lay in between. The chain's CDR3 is CASSAPGGEVVEAFF. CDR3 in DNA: TGTGCCAGCAGTGCCCCCGGAGGGGAGGTGGTGGAAGCTTTCTTT.

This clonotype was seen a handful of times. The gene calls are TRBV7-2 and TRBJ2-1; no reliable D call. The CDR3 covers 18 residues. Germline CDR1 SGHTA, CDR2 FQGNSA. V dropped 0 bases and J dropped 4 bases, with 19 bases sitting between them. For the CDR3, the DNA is TGTGCCAGCAGCTTAGCGCATCGGCTTGGGGTGGGGTACAATGAGCAGTTCTTC. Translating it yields CASSLAHRLGVGYNEQFF.

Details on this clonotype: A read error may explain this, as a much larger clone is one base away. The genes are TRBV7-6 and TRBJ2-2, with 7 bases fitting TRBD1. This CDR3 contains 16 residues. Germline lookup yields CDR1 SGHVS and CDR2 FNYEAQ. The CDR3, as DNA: TGTGCCGGCAGCCACACAGGGGATCGGCGCACCGGGGAGCTGTTTTTT. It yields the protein CAGSHTGDRRTGELFF.

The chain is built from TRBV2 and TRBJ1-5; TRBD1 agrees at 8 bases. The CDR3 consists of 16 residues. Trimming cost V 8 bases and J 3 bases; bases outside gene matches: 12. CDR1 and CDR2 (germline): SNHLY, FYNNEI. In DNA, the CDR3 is TGTGCCAGCGGGGGATTGACAGGGGTCCACAATCAGCCCCAGCATTTT. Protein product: CASGGLTGVHNQPQHF.

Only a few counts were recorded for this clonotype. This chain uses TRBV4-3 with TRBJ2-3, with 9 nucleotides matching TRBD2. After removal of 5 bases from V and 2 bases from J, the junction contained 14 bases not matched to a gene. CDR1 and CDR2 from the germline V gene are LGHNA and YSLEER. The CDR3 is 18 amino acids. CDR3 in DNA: TGCGCCAGCAGCTGGAACGGGGAAGTAGCGGGGGTCACAGATACGCAGTATTTT. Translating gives CASSWNGEVAGVTDTQYF.

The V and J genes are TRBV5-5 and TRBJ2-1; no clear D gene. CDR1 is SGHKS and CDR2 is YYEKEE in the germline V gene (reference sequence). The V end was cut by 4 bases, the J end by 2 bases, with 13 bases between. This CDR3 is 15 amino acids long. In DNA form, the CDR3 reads TGTGCCAGCAGCGGGCGGAGAGGCCCCTACAATGAGCAGTTCTTC. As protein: CASSGRRGPYNEQFF.

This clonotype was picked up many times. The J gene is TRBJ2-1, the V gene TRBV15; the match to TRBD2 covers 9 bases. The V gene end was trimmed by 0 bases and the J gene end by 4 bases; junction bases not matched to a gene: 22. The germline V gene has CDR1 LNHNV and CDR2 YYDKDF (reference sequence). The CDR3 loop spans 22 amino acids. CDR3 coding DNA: TGTGCCACCAGCAGAGATTGGATAGGAATAGCGGGGGACCTCCCCCTTTACAATGAGCAGTTCTTC. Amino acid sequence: CATSRDWIGIAGDLPLYNEQFF.